This TCR beta chain was observed in a study of pediatric ulcerative colitis. The table came from immunoSEQ multiplex PCR; TCRdb's copy has only in-frame clones and leaves some out. Of about 64,000 clones listed, around 85% were seen once; the top ten hold roughly 3%. CDR1 SQVTM and CDR2 ANQGSEA come from the germline V gene. The CDR3 covers 14 residues. Germline trimming cut 5 bases from V and 8 bases from J; bases unmatched to any gene: 8. Broader study findings: A couple of patients' blood samples yielded substantially fewer templates. In rectum, acute severe colitis had expanded clones and less diversity. Total lymphocyte DNA, not sorted subsets, was the template. Compared with controls, ulcerative colitis showed greater blood-rectum clone sharing.

For this clone: What it recognizes is unknown.

Sequencing used blood. The chain recombines TRBV29-1 with TRBJ2-1, with 11 bases lining up with TRBD2. This receptor was obtained from a boy between 10 and 17 years old with severe ulcerative colitis. Written as DNA, the CDR3 is TGCAGCGTTCCAACTAGCGGGAGAATTGATGAGCAGTTCTTC. As protein: CSVPTSGRIDEQFF.